A single sample is the source of the 22 T cell receptor beta chains below, sequenced in a study of blood T cell repertoires in COVID-19. Clones were read by immunoSEQ multiplex PCR, and TCRdb kept only the in-frame ones, dropping some. The data show about 80,000 clones, with around 81% seen just once and 15% to 20% held by the top ten. The sequenced material came from peripheral blood. The receptors stem from a human donor in a cohort sampled during active COVID-19.

The rearrangement links TRBV4-1 to TRBJ1-1, with D possibly being TRBD1 (6 bases). Germline-derived CDR1 and CDR2 are MGHRA and YSYEKL. V lost 10 bases and J lost 5, with 14 bases in between. This CDR3 is 12 amino acids long. The DNA of the CDR3 is TGCGCCATCACAGGGTTGGGGACTGAAGCTTTCTTT. Translated: CAITGLGTEAFF.

This clone was detected a few times. Other nucleotide sequences from this sample produce the same CDR3. The chain uses TRBV14 and TRBJ2-3; D is possibly TRBD2 (6 bases). Looked up from germline, CDR1 is SGHDN and CDR2 is FVKESK. This CDR3 spans 12 amino acids. V dropped 4 bases and J dropped 7 bases, with 9 bases sitting between them. The CDR3 region is CASSPRGYTQYF. The CDR3 coding sequence is TGTGCCAGCAGCCCCCGGGGGTATACGCAGTATTTT.

CDR3 nucleotide sequence: TGTGCCAGTAGTACCTACGTGCCTGGGGCCAACGTCCTGACTTTC. This translates into CASSTYVPGANVLTF. The rearrangement links TRBV19 to TRBJ2-6; D uncertain. Trimming removed 4 bases at V and 2 bases at J, with 9 bases between. CDR3 length: 15 residues. CDR1 is LNHDA, CDR2 SQIVND, per germline (reference sequence).

This clone has just one count. The rearrangement joins TRBV4-1 to TRBJ2-7, with D possibly matching TRBD1 (6 bases). In germline, CDR1 is MGHRA, CDR2 YSYEKL. Trimming left V 4 bases short and J 4 bases short, with 14 bases between. The CDR3 has 14 residues. The CDR3 protein is CASSRQDSLYEQYF. The DNA of the CDR3 is TGCGCCAGCAGCCGCCAGGACAGTTTATACGAGCAGTACTTC.

CDR3 sequence: CASSPAGTSGRNEQFF. CDR3 DNA: TGTGCCAGCAGCCCAGCCGGGACTAGCGGGAGGAATGAGCAGTTCTTC. The chain combines TRBV11-2 with TRBJ2-1; TRBD2 aligns across 15 bases. Unmatched junction bases numbered 6, after V lost 5 bases and J lost 7 bases. This CDR3 contains 16 residues. CDR1 is SGHAT, CDR2 FQNNGV, per germline.

V usage is TRBV9 and J usage is TRBJ2-1; the match to TRBD2 covers 9 bases. The CDR3 is 16 amino acids. The V segment lost 0 bases and the J segment 7 bases; nucleotides outside the gene matches: 8. Germline V gives CDR1 SGDLS, CDR2 YYNGEE. The CDR3 here is CASSVVSLAGQNEQFF. The CDR3 DNA is TGTGCCAGCAGCGTAGTTTCCCTAGCGGGACAAAATGAGCAGTTCTTC.

The genes are TRBV7-2 and TRBJ2-3; 8 bases are shared with TRBD2. The trim removed 5 bases at V and 5 bases at J, leaving 6 bases unmatched. This CDR3 has 14 residues. From germline, CDR1 is SGHTA and CDR2 FQGNSA. The CDR3 DNA sequence: TGTGCCAGCAGCCCCCGCGCGGGGGGAGATACGCAGTATTTT. Its translation: CASSPRAGGDTQYF.

This chain uses TRBV28 with TRBJ2-2; D gene ambiguous. Trimming stripped 2 bases from V and 10 bases from J, with 14 bases between. Germline V gene lookup returns CDR1 MDHEN and CDR2 SYDVKM. This CDR3 has 14 residues. DNA for the CDR3: TGTGCCAGCAGTTTAGAACACAAAGAGGCGGAGCTGTTTTTT. Its protein product is CASSLEHKEAELFF.

This clone was observed once. V gene TRBV4-2 combines with J gene TRBJ2-2; possibly TRBD1 for D (7 bases). Per the germline V gene, CDR1 is LGHNA and CDR2 is YNFKEQ. This CDR3 region has 15 residues. V was pared by 5 bases and J by 5 bases, with 15 bases between. The CDR3 coding sequence is TGTGCCAGCAGCGGGGGGACAGCCTTGACCGGGGAGCTGTTTTTT. Amino acid sequence: CASSGGTALTGELFF.

J is TRBJ2-1 and V is TRBV7-3; TRBD2 matches 14 bases. Germline V gives CDR1 SGHTA, CDR2 FQGTGA. The V and J ends lost 0 bases and 6 bases, in that order; junction bases with no gene match: 7. CDR3 length: 18 amino acids. CDR3 in amino acids: CASSLTPRTSGGSNEQFF. The DNA for the CDR3 is TGTGCCAGCAGCTTAACGCCTAGGACTAGCGGGGGGTCCAATGAGCAGTTCTTC.

This clone was picked up a small number of times. The chain joins TRBV6-6 to TRBJ1-4; no clear D gene. The V and J ends lost 3 bases and 7 bases respectively, with 12 bases between them. The CDR3 contains 14 residues. Looked up from germline, CDR1 is MNHNY and CDR2 is SVGAGI (reference sequence). CDR3 bases: TGTGCCAGCAGTTATCCTGGGGAGGGTGAAAAACTGTTTTTT. Translation: CASSYPGEGEKLFF.

Concerning this clone: The same CDR3 can be traced to other DNA sequences in this sample. CDR3 nucleotides: TGTGCCAGCAGCTTAGGGCCGACCTACGAGCAGTACTTC. It codes for CASSLGPTYEQYF. The chain couples TRBV11-2 to TRBJ2-7; D remains unclear. The germline V gene has CDR1 SGHAT and CDR2 FQNNGV. Trimming removed 1 base from V and 2 bases from J, with 6 bases in between. The CDR3 totals 13 residues. The full variable domain, completed using reference TRBV11-2 and TRBJ2-7, is EAGVAQSPRYKIIEKRQSVAFWCNPISGHATLYWYQQILGQGPKLLIQFQNNGVVDDSQLPKDRFSAERLKGVDSTLKIQPAKLEDSAVYLCASSLGPTYEQYFGPGTRLTVT.

This clone was seen more than once but under ten times. This chain connects TRBV27 to TRBJ2-3, with 10 positions matching TRBD1. The CDR3 consists of 16 residues. V was pared by 5 bases and J by 4 bases, with 9 bases of the junction left unmatched. The germline gives CDR1 MNHEY, CDR2 SMNVEV (reference sequence). This CDR3 reads CASSLTGGAGPDTQYF. The CDR3 nucleotides read TGTGCCAGCAGTCTGACAGGGGGCGCGGGTCCAGATACGCAGTATTTT.

V gene TRBV19 combines with J gene TRBJ2-4, with 9 bases fitting TRBD2. Germline V gene sequence: CDR1 LNHDA, CDR2 SQIVND (reference sequence). The CDR3 extends over 15 amino acids. V shed 3 bases, J shed 5 bases, and the junction held 5 bases outside the gene matches. The CDR3 DNA sequence: TGTGCCAGTAGTATCCGCGCGGGAGGGGAAAACATTCAGTACTTC. Translating gives CASSIRAGGENIQYF.

The chain joins TRBV13 to TRBJ2-5, with 7 bases lining up with TRBD1. CDR1 is PRHDT, CDR2 FYEKMQ, per germline (reference sequence). J gave up 2 bases and V 3 bases, and 6 bases lay outside the gene matches. The CDR3 has 15 residues. The DNA of the CDR3 is TGTGCCAGCAGCTTTGAAGGGACAGCACAAGAGACCCAGTACTTC. It specifies CASSFEGTAQETQYF.

The chain employs TRBV6-2 or TRBV6-3 and TRBJ2-3, with 8 bases identical to TRBD2. With 0 bases clipped from V and 9 bases from J, the junction kept 8 bases outside the gene matches. CDR3 size: 15 residues. Germline V gene lookup returns CDR1 MNHEY and CDR2 SVGEGT. This chain's CDR3 is CASSYSMGLGGTQYF. The CDR3 DNA follows: TGTGCCAGCAGTTACTCGATGGGACTAGGAGGCACGCAGTATTTT.

This clone was seen only a few times. The CDR3 spells CASSVGGGNEQFF. CDR3 nucleotide sequence: TGTGCCAGCAGCGTAGGCGGCGGAAATGAGCAGTTCTTC. The genes are TRBV9 and TRBJ2-1; no definite D call. The CDR3 spans 13 residues. The germline gives CDR1 SGDLS, CDR2 YYNGEE. Trimming pared 0 bases from V and 7 bases from J, leaving 8 bases between. Full variable domain (missing parts from reference TRBV9 and TRBJ2-1): DSGVTQTPKHLITATGQRVTLRCSPRSGDLSVYWYQQSLDQGLQFLIQYYNGEERAKGNILERFSAQQFPDLHSELNLSSLELGDSALYFCASSVGGGNEQFFGPGTRLTVL.

This clone showed up just once. This chain joins TRBV7-9 and TRBJ1-2, with 10 bases lining up with TRBD1. The CDR3 covers 17 residues. Germline V lookup: CDR1 SEHNR, CDR2 FQNEAQ (reference sequence). V was clipped by 1 base and J by 6 bases; unmatched bases: 11. The DNA for the CDR3 is TGTGCCAGCAGCTTAGGTTTCCCGGGACAGGGGTGGCATGGCTACACCTTC. This translates into CASSLGFPGQGWHGYTF.

This clone was seen a few times. V is TRBV20-1 and J is TRBJ2-3; D remains ambiguous. Trimming stripped 3 bases from V and 2 bases from J, with 9 bases between. The CDR3 totals 13 residues. CDR1 and CDR2 from the germline V gene are DFQATT and SNEGSKA (reference sequence). CDR3 region: CSASVGLTDTQYF. The CDR3 DNA reads as TGCAGTGCTAGTGTTGGGCTCACAGATACGCAGTATTTT.

This sequence joins TRBV27 and TRBJ2-1, with D unclear. The CDR3 covers 13 residues. Trimming cost V 4 bases and J 9 bases, with 13 bases left between them. Germline lookup yields CDR1 MNHEY and CDR2 SMNVEV (reference sequence). Here the CDR3 reads CASSYYMGGEQFF. CDR3 DNA: TGTGCCAGCAGTTACTACATGGGTGGTGAGCAGTTCTTC.

The chain recombines TRBV28 with TRBJ2-7; D perhaps matches TRBD1 (6 bases). CDR3 length: 15 residues. CDR1 and CDR2 (germline): MDHEN, SYDVKM. Trimming stripped 6 bases from V and 3 bases from J, with 18 bases between. The CDR3 bases are TGTGCCAGCAGGCACGTACAGGGTTCAGGCTACGAGCAGTACTTC. This sequence encodes CASRHVQGSGYEQYF.

The genes are TRBV5-1 and TRBJ2-2; 9 bases map to TRBD2. The CDR3 totals 18 residues. Germline trimming cut 0 bases from V and 4 bases from J; bases unmatched to any gene: 10. Per germline, CDR1 SGHRS and CDR2 YFSETQ. The CDR3 sequence is CASSLDNSGSIITGELFF. The CDR3 coding sequence is TGCGCCAGCAGCTTGGATAATAGCGGGAGTATTATCACCGGGGAGCTGTTTTTT.